One and the same sample provided the 5 T cell receptor beta chains below, sequenced in a study of Graves' ophthalmopathy and Graves' hyperthyroidism. TCR beta CDR3 regions were amplified from RNA transcripts. HTBI primers served in a first-round RT-PCR, which a second-round multiplex PCR followed. One entry per CDR3 protein results from TCRdb running MiXCR on the multiplex PCR reads. The table shows almost 750,000 distinct CDR3 sequences, with around 40% occurring only once. The sequenced sample consisted of peripheral blood. These receptors came from an adult man with Graves' ophthalmopathy.

Notes on this clonotype: A much larger clone sits a single nucleotide away, making a read error possible. This rearrangement joins TRBV10-3 to TRBJ2-2, with TRBD1 as a possible D gene (5 bases). V was cut by 6 bases and J by 8 bases, with 13 bases left in between. Germline CDR1 ENHRY, CDR2 SYGVKD. The CDR3 totals 13 residues. The CDR3 sequence: CAISSQSGGELFF. CDR3 in DNA: TGTGCCATCAGCAGTCAATCAGGGGGGGAGCTGTTTTTT.

The chain recombines TRBV9 with TRBJ1-5, with unresolved D. The ends were cut back, 4 bases at V and 4 bases at J, with 21 bases in the middle. CDR3 length: 17 residues. Germline CDR1 SGDLS, CDR2 YYNGEE. This CDR3 reads CASSQGRASRANQPQHF. CDR3 in DNA: TGTGCCAGCAGCCAAGGTCGGGCAAGTAGGGCGAATCAGCCCCAGCATTTT. Drawing the rest from reference TRBV9 and TRBJ1-5, the complete variable domain is DSGVTQTPKHLITATGQRVTLRCSPRSGDLSVYWYQQSLDQGLQFLIQYYNGEERAKGNILERFSAQQFPDLHSELNLSSLELGDSALYFCASSQGRASRANQPQHFGDGTRLSIL.

In its sample, this clonotype was seen many times. CDR3 sequence reads: CASSLAQGSQGEQYF. The CDR3 DNA follows: TGTGCCAGCAGCTTAGCACAGGGGTCCCAGGGCGAGCAGTACTTC. This rearrangement joins TRBV7-2 to TRBJ2-7; 7 positions agree with TRBD1. The CDR3 spans 15 residues. CDR1 and CDR2 from the germline V gene are SGHTA and FQGNSA. With 0 bases clipped from V and 6 bases from J, the junction kept 8 bases outside the gene matches.

The table lists this clonotype with a few counts. The chain combines TRBV12-3 or TRBV12-4 with TRBJ1-1; D gene uncertain. The V end lost 0 bases, the J end lost 2 bases, and 10 bases lay between the germline ends. The CDR3 runs 15 residues. The CDR3 loop reads CASSLALGLNTEAFF. The CDR3 bases are TGTGCCAGCAGTTTAGCGCTTGGTTTAAACACTGAAGCTTTCTTT.

This clonotype was detected a few times. V gene TRBV5-1 combines with J gene TRBJ2-5; TRBD2 might be the D (7 bases). This CDR3 comprises 15 residues. CDR1 and CDR2 from the germline V gene are SGHRS and YFSETQ. V lost 5 bases and J lost 6, with 20 bases in between. The CDR3 DNA is TGCGCCAGCAGACCAGGGGACTATATTACGAAGACCCAGTACTTC. Its translation: CASRPGDYITKTQYF. Complete variable domain (other parts from reference TRBV5-1 and TRBJ2-5): KAGVTQTPRYLIKTRGQQVTLSCSPISGHRSVSWYQQTPGQGLQFLFEYFSETQRNKGNFPGRFSGRQFSNSRSEMNVSTLELGDSALYLCASRPGDYITKTQYFGPGTRLLVL.